Listed below are T cell receptor beta chains from one sample, sequenced in a study of blood T cell repertoires in COVID-19. Libraries were prepared by immunoSEQ multiplex PCR; TCRdb keeps only in-frame clonotypes and omits some of them. The table includes approximately 300,000 clones, about 90% detected once. Sequencing was done on a sample of PBMCs or T cells enriched from blood (not recorded which). Receptors originate from a young woman with acute COVID-19. CDR3s include the opening cysteine and the closing phenylalanine or tryptophan. The D gene is left open where the match is weak. A clone size is listed for some rows: how often the clone was seen (once, few, many), or a class if it is expanded.

cdr3_nt	cdr3_aa	clone_size	v_call	j_call	d_call
TGTGCCAGCAGTGAGGGCCTTAGCACAGATACGCAGTATTTT	CASSEGLSTDTQYF	few	TRBV2	TRBJ2-3	NA
TGCGCCAGCAGCTCCGGAACTAGCGGGAGGGCCCGGGGTAATGAGCAGTTCTTC	CASSSGTSGRARGNEQFF	NA	TRBV5-1	TRBJ2-1	TRBD2
TGTGCCAGCAGTAGATCAGGACAGGGAAGATATGGCTACACCTTC	CASSRSGQGRYGYTF	NA	TRBV27	TRBJ1-2	TRBD1
TGTGCCAGCAGCCTTCCGGACAGGGGGCAAGGGGAGCTGTTTTTT	CASSLPDRGQGELFF	NA	TRBV9	TRBJ2-2	TRBD1
TGTGCCAGCAGCTTAGTCGGGGGGAGCACAGATACGCAGTATTTT	CASSLVGGSTDTQYF	NA	TRBV7-6	TRBJ2-3	TRBD2
TGTGCCAGCACCGATGGAGGGCGGTCAAACATTCAGTACTTC	CASTDGGRSNIQYF	NA	TRBV28	TRBJ2-4	NA
TGTGCCAGCAGCTCCGGCACCGGGATCGACACCATATATTTT	CASSSGTGIDTIYF	NA	TRBV7-9	TRBJ1-3	NA
TGTGCCAGCAGCGCCACCGGTCCTGAAGCTTTCTTT	CASSATGPEAFF	NA	TRBV11-1	TRBJ1-1	NA
TGTGCCAGCAGTTTATCGGACAGGTCGTCTCTGTTCTTC	CASSLSDRSSLFF	NA	TRBV28	TRBJ2-1	TRBD1
TGTGCCAGCAAACAGAGAGCTAACTATGGCTACACCTTC	CASKQRANYGYTF	NA	TRBV27	TRBJ1-2	NA
TGTGCCACCCGGAACAGGGGGAGTCGTGAAGCTTTCTTT	CATRNRGSREAFF	few	TRBV15	TRBJ1-1	TRBD1
TGTGCCAGCAGGACAGGGCTCACTGAAGCTTTCTTT	CASRTGLTEAFF	NA	TRBV6-5	TRBJ1-1	TRBD1
TGTGCCAGCACTCTCCAGGGGGAGGTATACGAGCAGTACTTC	CASTLQGEVYEQYF	NA	TRBV6-6	TRBJ2-7	NA
TGCAGCGTTGAAGATTGGCCGGGACTAGCGGGAGATACAGATACGCAGTATTTT	CSVEDWPGLAGDTDTQYF	NA	TRBV29-1	TRBJ2-3	TRBD2
TGTGCCAGTACCAGACTAGCGGGAGGATCTTACGAGCAGTACTTC	CASTRLAGGSYEQYF	NA	TRBV19	TRBJ2-7	TRBD2
TGTGCCAGCAGTTTAAGAGGGATCCCCCCCTACGAGCAGTACTTC	CASSLRGIPPYEQYF	NA	TRBV27	TRBJ2-7	NA
TGTGCCAGCAGCCGAGACGGACTAGCGGTCCCCTCCTACAATGAGCAGTTCTTC	CASSRDGLAVPSYNEQFF	NA	TRBV7-9	TRBJ2-1	TRBD2
TGTGCCAGCAGGCTACTCGGGGGGAACACTGAAGCTTTCTTT	CASRLLGGNTEAFF	once	TRBV6-5	TRBJ1-1	NA
TGTGCCAGTAGCGAACAGGGGGCGGGCGATAATGGATACACCTTC	CASSEQGAGDNGYTF	few	TRBV19	TRBJ1-2	TRBD1
TGTGCCAGCAGTTTAGGTGGCGGGAGCTCCTACAATGAGCAGTTCTTC	CASSLGGGSSYNEQFF	NA	TRBV28	TRBJ2-1	TRBD2
TGTGCCAGCAGTGGTTATCTGAGGGGACACAATCAGCCCCAGCATTTT	CASSGYLRGHNQPQHF	NA	TRBV2	TRBJ1-5	NA
TGCGCCAGCAGCTTGGAGCAGGGTAACAATGAGCAGTTCTTC	CASSLEQGNNEQFF	NA	TRBV5-1	TRBJ2-1	NA
TGCGCCAGCAGCTTGAGTACGGGAGGGCTCTACGAGCAGTACTTC	CASSLSTGGLYEQYF	NA	TRBV5-1	TRBJ2-7	TRBD2
TGTGCCAGCAGTCCTCCGGCGGACAGGGTTTCCGAGCAGTACTTC	CASSPPADRVSEQYF	NA	TRBV6-5	TRBJ2-7	TRBD1
TGTGCCATCGCGGGGACAGGAGAGCAGCCCCAGCATTTT	CAIAGTGEQPQHF	NA	TRBV10-3	TRBJ1-5	TRBD1
TGTGCCAGCTCCCAGACAGGGCCCTATGGCTACACCTTC	CASSQTGPYGYTF	once	TRBV28	TRBJ1-2	TRBD1
TGTGCCAGCAGCGCCCGATTCCTGACAGGGGCCGACTATGGCTACACCTTC	CASSARFLTGADYGYTF	NA	TRBV9	TRBJ1-2	TRBD1
TGTGCCAGCAGCTTATGGGCAGAGAACACTGAAGCTTTCTTT	CASSLWAENTEAFF	NA	TRBV13	TRBJ1-1	NA
TGTGCCAGTAGTAGGCCCCCGGCCAGGGGAACCTATGGCTACACCTTC	CASSRPPARGTYGYTF	once	TRBV19	TRBJ1-2	NA
TGCAGCGTGAATGGACAGTTGAACACTGAAGCTTTCTTT	CSVNGQLNTEAFF	NA	TRBV29-1	TRBJ1-1	NA
TGTGCCAGCAGCCGCCTGGGGGCGGGAGGGCATGCCTACGAGCAGTACTTC	CASSRLGAGGHAYEQYF	NA	TRBV11-2	TRBJ2-7	TRBD2
TGTGCCAGCAGTTTACGACAGGTCACCGGGGAGCTGTTTTTT	CASSLRQVTGELFF	NA	TRBV27	TRBJ2-2	NA
TGTGCCAGCGGGTCCCCCCAGGTTGAAAAACTGTTTTTT	CASGSPQVEKLFF	NA	TRBV28	TRBJ1-4	NA
TGTGCCAGCTCACTCCCCCGGGCAGGGGCCTCTGGAAACACCATATATTTT	CASSLPRAGASGNTIYF	NA	TRBV18	TRBJ1-3	NA
TGTGCCATCAGACCCGGGACAGGGTACGGCTACACCTTC	CAIRPGTGYGYTF	NA	TRBV10-3	TRBJ1-2	TRBD1
TGTGCCAGCAGTGAACAGTCAGACACTGAAGCTTTCTTT	CASSEQSDTEAFF	NA	TRBV2	TRBJ1-1	NA
TGTGCCAGCCCCCGAGACGGGGGGGTTCGAGAGACCCAGTACTTC	CASPRDGGVRETQYF	NA	TRBV21-1	TRBJ2-5	NA